The 14 T cell receptor beta chains below were found in one sample sequenced in a study of STAT5B mutations in CD4+ large granular lymphocyte leukemia. Sequencing was performed with immunoSEQ multiplex PCR; in TCRdb, only in-frame clones are kept and a portion is missing. The profile shows about 33,000 clones, approximately 81% of them singletons. Specimen: CD4+ T cells from blood buffy coats. All receptors come from a human donor in good health.

The V call is TRBV11-3, the J call TRBJ2-2, with D maybe TRBD1 (6 bases). The CDR3 spans 17 residues. Germline lookup yields CDR1 SGHNT and CDR2 YENEEA. The germline V and J ends were trimmed by 3 bases and 0 bases, with 14 bases remaining between them. CDR3 sequence reads: CASSFSWDTTNTGELFF. The CDR3 bases are TGTGCCAGCAGCTTCTCTTGGGACACTACGAACACCGGGGAGCTGTTTTTT.

V usage is TRBV7-2 and J usage is TRBJ2-1; the match to TRBD2 covers 8 bases. The CDR3 is made up of 14 amino acids. Germline CDR1 is SGHTA and CDR2 is FQGNSA. With V trimmed by 5 bases and J by 10 bases, 10 bases remained unmatched. CDR3 amino acids: CASSRLASAGEQFF. CDR3 in DNA: TGTGCCAGCAGCCGACTAGCGTCCGCGGGAGAGCAGTTCTTC.

This rearrangement joins TRBV18 to TRBJ1-1; D is uncertain. In germline, CDR1 is KGHSH, CDR2 LQKENI. This CDR3 region has 15 residues. V was clipped by 3 bases and J by 4 bases, with 15 bases between them. The CDR3 DNA reads TGTGCCAGCTCACCCGTCCCCCAGGAGGGCACTGAAGCTTTCTTT. Encoded protein: CASSPVPQEGTEAFF.

This clone was found once. V and J are TRBV6-5 and TRBJ2-7, with a weak D call TRBD1 (6 bases). Germline CDR1 and CDR2: MNHEY and SVGAGI. V was trimmed by 0 bases and J by 6 bases, leaving 15 bases between them. This CDR3 is 15 amino acids long. The CDR3 region has the DNA TGTGCCAGCAGTTACTCGAACAGGGTCTTCGGCGAGCAGTACTTC. It yields the protein CASSYSNRVFGEQYF.

The chain is built from TRBV10-3 and TRBJ2-3, with TRBD2 identical over 12 bases. The CDR3 covers 17 residues. V trimming: 2 bases; J trimming: 8 bases; junction bases outside the gene matches: 11. Germline V gene sequence: CDR1 ENHRY, CDR2 SYGVKD. The CDR3 region is CAISELAGGPGVRTQYF. DNA for the CDR3: TGTGCCATCAGTGAGCTAGCGGGAGGGCCCGGAGTACGTACGCAGTATTTT.

This clone appeared a single time. The V and J genes are TRBV29-1 and TRBJ2-1; 10 bases map to TRBD2. The CDR3 contains 16 residues. Germline CDR1 is SQVTM and CDR2 is ANQGSEA. V shed 1 base, J shed 7 bases, and the junction held 10 bases outside the gene matches. The CDR3 DNA sequence: TGCAGCGTTGAAGGTACCCCTAGCGGGAGAGTGAATGAGCAGTTCTTC. Its translation is CSVEGTPSGRVNEQFF.

The chain recombines TRBV10-2 with TRBJ1-1, with 9 bases aligning to TRBD1. Germline V gene lookup returns CDR1 WSHSY and CDR2 SAAADI. CDR3 length: 15 amino acids. V was pared by 2 bases and J by 1 base, with 2 bases of the junction left unmatched. The CDR3: CASSEATGGNTEAFF. The CDR3 DNA reads TGCGCCAGCAGTGAGGCGACAGGGGGGAACACTGAAGCTTTCTTT.

The rearrangement uses TRBV18 and TRBJ1-4, with 7 bases fitting TRBD1. Germline assignment: CDR1 KGHSH and CDR2 LQKENI. Unmatched junction bases numbered 6, after V lost 5 bases and J lost 0 bases. The CDR3 has 16 amino acids. The CDR3: CASSGGTVSTNEKLFF. The CDR3 DNA is TGTGCCAGCTCAGGGGGGACAGTTTCAACTAATGAAAAACTGTTTTTT. Using reference TRBV18 and TRBJ1-4 for the parts outside the CDR3, the full variable domain is NAGVMQNPRHLVRRRGQEARLRCSPMKGHSHVYWYRQLPEEGLKFMVYLQKENIIDESGMPKERFSAEFPKEGPSILRIQQVVRGDSAAYFCASSGGTVSTNEKLFFGSGTQLSVL.

The sample holds a few counts of this clone. The V gene is TRBV15, the J gene TRBJ1-2; D unclear. This CDR3 is built from 17 residues. Germline V gene lookup returns CDR1 LNHNV and CDR2 YYDKDF (reference sequence). With 1 base removed from V and 8 bases from J, the gap between germline ends came to 23 bases. The CDR3, as DNA: TGTGCCACCAGCAGAGTTACCTTTCGATCGGCGGGCCCGGGCTACACCTTC. Translated, it gives CATSRVTFRSAGPGYTF.

The chain combines TRBV19 with TRBJ2-1; 11 bases match TRBD1. The CDR3 has 16 amino acids. Trimming took 4 bases from V and 7 from J; bases not matched to a gene: 9. CDR1 is LNHDA, CDR2 SQIVND, per germline (reference sequence). CDR3: CASSTQRTGGGNEQFF. In DNA, the CDR3 is TGTGCCAGTAGTACCCAGAGGACAGGGGGCGGTAATGAGCAGTTCTTC.

The V gene is TRBV19, the J gene TRBJ1-2; D ambiguous. CDR1 and CDR2 from the germline V gene are LNHDA and SQIVND (reference sequence). The CDR3 runs 14 residues. The V gene lost 6 bases and the J gene lost 3 bases, with 14 bases spanning the gap. The CDR3 spells CASSPLGRDYGYTF. DNA for the CDR3: TGTGCCAGTAGCCCCCTTGGCCGGGACTATGGCTACACCTTC.

The chain links TRBV5-1 to TRBJ1-4, with 7 bases fitting TRBD1. The junction had 5 bases not matched to a gene; V was cut back by 4 bases and J by 5 bases. The CDR3 has 14 residues. Germline V CDR1 and CDR2: SGHRS, YFSETQ. The CDR3 DNA reads TGCGCCAGCAGCGTGGGACAGCGAAATGAAAAACTGTTTTTT. Its translation: CASSVGQRNEKLFF.

The rearrangement joins TRBV2 to TRBJ2-2; D may be TRBD2 (6 bases). Per germline, CDR1 SNHLY and CDR2 FYNNEI. The ends were cut back, 6 bases at V and 1 base at J, with 9 bases in the middle. The CDR3 consists of 14 residues. The CDR3 spells CASRSGRNTGELFF. As DNA, the CDR3 is TGTGCCAGCAGATCCGGGAGGAACACCGGGGAGCTGTTTTTT.

The CDR3 DNA follows: TGTGCCAGCAGCTTTGAATGGTCGGGGAACATTCCGTACGAGCAGTACTTC. Amino acid sequence: CASSFEWSGNIPYEQYF. This sequence joins TRBV27 and TRBJ2-7; maybe TRBD2 (5 bases). Germline CDR1 and CDR2: MNHEY and SMNVEV (reference sequence). This CDR3 region has 17 residues. V lost 6 bases and J lost 4, with 25 bases in between.